The T cell receptor (beta chain) described here comes from a study of T cell responses to AZD1222 COVID-19 vaccine. Study-wide results and limits: CD4 TCRs associated with vaccination spanned spike, dominating at 160-218 and 743-854.

Trimming removed 7 bases from V and 1 base from J, with 9 bases in between. The germline V gene encodes CDR1 LNHDA and CDR2 SQIVND (reference sequence). This CDR3 comprises 13 residues. This clone appeared once. Its target is not known. Sequencing used immunoSEQ multiplex PCR; TCRdb keeps in-frame clones, though not all of them. The profile covers 110,000 to 150,000 clones, with around 90% appearing a single time and more than 3.5% taken by the ten largest. This specimen was peripheral blood, taken on day 0 of AZD1222 vaccination. The chain uses TRBV19 and TRBJ2-3, with a possible D match to TRBD2 (6 bases). The receptor was derived from an adult in good health. The DNA of the CDR3 is TGTGCCAGTAATCCGGGAGGCACAGATACGCAGTATTTT. This encodes CASNPGGTDTQYF.